Detailed here is one T cell receptor (beta chain). Its specificity is not known. This CDR3 contains 14 residues. Germline values: CDR1 SQVTM, CDR2 ANQGSEA. V lost 0 bases and J 4 bases, leaving 10 bases between the germline ends. The sample is drawn from a study of OX40 agonist ivuxolimab in advanced cancers. On the study more broadly: Participants, roughly 80% male, averaged roughly 60 years of age, ranging from about 23 to 80. There were three patients with partial responses, one having hepatocellular carcinoma and two cutaneous melanoma.

Some clones are missing from TCRdb's copy, which holds only in-frame ones; the method was immunoSEQ multiplex PCR. Altogether tens of thousands of clones are present, about 89% being singletons, with the ten largest covering about 10%. General study results and limits: Doses of 0.1 to 3.0 mg/kg were accompanied by clonal expansion of CD4+ and CD8+ blood T cells by week 6.

The sequence was obtained from an adult with an advanced solid tumor such as melanoma, head and neck, liver or kidney cancer. The starting material was CD4+ or CD8+ T cells sorted from blood, obtained in a trial of the OX40 agonist ivuxolimab. This chain connects TRBV29-1 to TRBJ2-1; possibly TRBD1 or TRBD2 for D (5 bases each). CDR3 DNA: TGCAGCGTTGAAGATTTCGGGGCGTACAATGAGCAGTTCTTC. Amino acid sequence: CSVEDFGAYNEQFF.